This T cell receptor (beta chain) was recorded in a study of STAT5B mutations in CD4+ large granular lymphocyte leukemia. Findings and caveats of the study: The CD4+ versus CD8+ T-LGLL clonality difference may reflect limited sample size. CD4-sorted patient repertoires seemed more clonal than healthy CD4+ repertoires. Approximately 25% of private leukemic clonotypes occurred rarely in other patients' non-leukemic repertoires. TRBV06-family usage was enriched in top patient clones (8/27) versus controls (2/35).

A few counts support this clone. The antigen is unknown. The data were produced by immunoSEQ multiplex PCR, yet TCRdb's version contains in-frame clones alone and is incomplete. The sample yields over 35,000 clones, 65% to 85% seen once. The CDR3 totals 15 residues. Looked up from germline, CDR1 is MNHEY and CDR2 is SVGAGI. Trimming took off 0 bases at V and 4 bases at J, with 13 bases between the two ends. The chain employs TRBV6-5 and TRBJ2-7; maybe TRBD1 (5 bases). This clonotype was sampled from a human donor in good health. The source material was CD4+ T cells from blood buffy coats. The CDR3 sequence: CASSYSNQGLYEQYF. The CDR3 nucleotides are TGTGCCAGCAGTTACTCCAACCAGGGCCTATACGAGCAGTACTTC.